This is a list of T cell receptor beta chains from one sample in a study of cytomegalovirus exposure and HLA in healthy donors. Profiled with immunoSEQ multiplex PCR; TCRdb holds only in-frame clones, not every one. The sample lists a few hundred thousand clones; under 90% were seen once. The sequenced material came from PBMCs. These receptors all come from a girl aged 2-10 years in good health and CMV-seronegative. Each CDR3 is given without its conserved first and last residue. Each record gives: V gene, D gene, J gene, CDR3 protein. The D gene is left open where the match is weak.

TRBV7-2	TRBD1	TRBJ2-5	ASSFRTGWETQY
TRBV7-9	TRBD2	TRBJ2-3	ASSLAGDTDTQY
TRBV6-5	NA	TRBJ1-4	ASSSEGATNEKLF
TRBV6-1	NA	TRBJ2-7	ASSDSVTEY
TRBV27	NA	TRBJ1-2	ASKDRGQGGVYGYT
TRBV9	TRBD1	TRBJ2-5	ASSDPGTGGQGTQY
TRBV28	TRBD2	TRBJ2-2	ASSLGASGTGELF
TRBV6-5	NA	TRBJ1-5	ASSYSSGVPEPQH
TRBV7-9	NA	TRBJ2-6	ASSFALDSSGANVLT
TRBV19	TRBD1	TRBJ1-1	ASSMGTGGWGTEAF
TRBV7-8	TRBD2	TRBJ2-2	ASSLARRAGGPDTGELF
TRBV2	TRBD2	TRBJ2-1	ASSPWGKARLAAYNEQF
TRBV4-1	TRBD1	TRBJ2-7	ASSHDRGTYEQY
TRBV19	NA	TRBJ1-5	ASRPEGNQPQH
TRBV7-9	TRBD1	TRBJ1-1	ASSVGQGLTF
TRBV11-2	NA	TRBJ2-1	ASSLSPDWYNEQF
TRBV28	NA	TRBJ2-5	ASSSGYQETQY
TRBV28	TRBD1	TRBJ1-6	ASSFVGTGGDSPLH
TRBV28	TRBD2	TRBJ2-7	ASSSKSGRLYEQY
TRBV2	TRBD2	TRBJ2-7	ASFVSGGAVYEQY
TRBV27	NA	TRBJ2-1	ASRAAGTGGNEQF
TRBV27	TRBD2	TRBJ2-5	ASSLLASGGQETQY
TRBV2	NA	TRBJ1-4	ASFVLGGRNEKLF
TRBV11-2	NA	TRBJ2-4	ASSLGREGIQY
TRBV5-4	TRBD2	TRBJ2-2	ASSLQAGANTGELF
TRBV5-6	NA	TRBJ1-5	ASSTGTDGFNQPQH
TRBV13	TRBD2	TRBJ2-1	ASSFSGRGYNEQF
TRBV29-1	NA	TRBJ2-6	SAKVQGSPGANVLT
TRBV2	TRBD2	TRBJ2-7	ASSETSGIIYEQY
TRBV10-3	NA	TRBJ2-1	AISPAGSYNEQF
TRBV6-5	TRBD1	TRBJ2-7	ASTSGAGGWHEQY
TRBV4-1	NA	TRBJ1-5	ASSLSPGSGNQPQH
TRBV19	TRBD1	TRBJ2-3	ASSIGTGDETDTQY
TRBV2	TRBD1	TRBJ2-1	ASRGGRGWNNEQF
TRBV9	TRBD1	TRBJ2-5	ASSVNRGQETQY
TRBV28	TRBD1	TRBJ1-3	ASSFLGQGNTIY
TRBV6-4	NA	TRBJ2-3	ATTNGGTQY
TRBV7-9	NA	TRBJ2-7	ASSASEFPSYEQY
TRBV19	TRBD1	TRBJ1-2	ASSLQGVNYGYT
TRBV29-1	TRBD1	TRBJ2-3	SVEVRTGYTDTQY
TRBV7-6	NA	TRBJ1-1	ASSRYGTDEAF
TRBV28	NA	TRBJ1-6	ATSKTGNSPLH
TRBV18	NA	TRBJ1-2	ASSPPVTVSYT
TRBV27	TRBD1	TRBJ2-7	ASSGTGGYEQY
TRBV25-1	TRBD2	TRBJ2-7	ASSEGAGAAEQY
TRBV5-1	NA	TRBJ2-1	ASSLWLGGNEQF
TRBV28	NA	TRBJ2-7	ASRSSVYEQY
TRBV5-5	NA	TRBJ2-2	ASSSVGTTNTGELF
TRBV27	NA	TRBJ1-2	ASRRQVGYGYT
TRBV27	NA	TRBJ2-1	ASTARGGSYNEQF
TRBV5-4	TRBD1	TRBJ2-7	ASSWDSYEQY
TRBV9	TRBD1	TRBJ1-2	ASSAETGVGYGYT
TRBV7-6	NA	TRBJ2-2	ASSDEGAGELF
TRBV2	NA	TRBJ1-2	ASDSLGAGYT
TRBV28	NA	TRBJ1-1	ASSLSTQGNTEAF
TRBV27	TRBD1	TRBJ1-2	ASSPGGTNYGYT
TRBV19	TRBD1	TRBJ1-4	ASRSGGNSEKLF
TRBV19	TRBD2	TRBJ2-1	ASSVAGVANEQF
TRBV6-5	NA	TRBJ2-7	ASSHGASYEQY